Below, 8 T cell receptor beta chains from the same sample are listed, as sequenced in a study of blood T cell repertoires in COVID-19. Sequenced by immunoSEQ multiplex PCR; TCRdb stores in-frame clones only, minus some. The data show around 100,000 clones, 80% to 90% seen once. Source material: peripheral blood. The receptor source for this set is a man in his fifties or sixties with acute or convalescent COVID-19.

V is TRBV27 and J is TRBJ1-1, with TRBD1 identical over 8 bases. The CDR3 is 13 residues long. Germline values: CDR1 MNHEY, CDR2 SMNVEV (reference sequence). Germline trimming cut 5 bases from V and 7 bases from J; bases unmatched to any gene: 6. The CDR3 region is CASSPYTGGEAFF. The CDR3 DNA reads TGTGCCAGCAGTCCATATACAGGGGGTGAAGCTTTCTTT.

This rearrangement joins TRBV2 to TRBJ1-1; 7 positions match TRBD1. Germline CDR1 SNHLY, CDR2 FYNNEI. V was clipped by 5 bases and J by 4 bases; unmatched bases: 4. This CDR3 region has 13 residues. The CDR3 loop reads CASSPGQFTEAFF. DNA of the CDR3: TGTGCCAGCAGTCCGGGACAGTTCACTGAAGCTTTCTTT.

This clone came up a few times. J is TRBJ1-6 and V is TRBV18; perhaps TRBD1 as D (6 bases). V lost 4 bases to trimming and J lost 11 bases, with 12 bases between them. The CDR3 runs 13 residues. The germline V gene has CDR1 KGHSH and CDR2 LQKENI. The CDR3 DNA follows: TGTGCCAGCTCACTGGTACAGGGCCCACCCCTCCACTTT. This gives the protein CASSLVQGPPLHF.

The rearrangement joins TRBV3-1 (or the pseudogene TRBV3-2) to TRBJ2-4; perhaps TRBD2 as D (5 bases). Per germline, CDR1 LGHDT and CDR2 YNNKEL (reference sequence). This CDR3 has 19 amino acids. Trimming pared 0 bases from V and 0 bases from J, leaving 18 bases between. In DNA, the CDR3 is TGTGCCAGCAGCCAAGATCGGGATCCAAGTCTACTAGCCAAAAACATTCAGTACTTC. Amino acids: CASSQDRDPSLLAKNIQYF.

This rearrangement joins TRBV7-2 to TRBJ2-3; maybe TRBD1 (6 bases). Trimming left V 3 bases short and J 1 base short, with 20 bases between. In germline, CDR1 is SGHTA, CDR2 FQGNSA. The CDR3 consists of 18 residues. CDR3 region: CASSFPPGAGAGTDTQYF. For the CDR3, the DNA is TGTGCCAGCAGCTTCCCCCCAGGGGCAGGGGCCGGCACAGATACGCAGTATTTT.

This sequence joins TRBV7-9 and TRBJ2-7; 7 bases agree with TRBD1. Trimming took 1 base from V and 3 from J; bases not matched to a gene: 6. The CDR3 consists of 15 residues. The germline CDR1 and CDR2 sequences are SEHNR and FQNEAQ (reference sequence). The CDR3 is CASSLGGQVNYEQYF. CDR3 DNA: TGTGCCAGCAGCTTAGGAGGACAGGTTAACTACGAGCAGTACTTC.

The V and J genes are TRBV4-3 and TRBJ2-1, with 9 nucleotides matching TRBD2. CDR1 is LGHNA and CDR2 is YSLEER in the germline V gene. The V gene end was trimmed by 4 bases and the J gene end by 6 bases; junction bases not matched to a gene: 10. This CDR3 is built from 16 residues. Written as DNA, the CDR3 is TGCGCCAGCAGCCCGAAGGGACTAGCTTACGGCAATGAGCAGTTCTTC. Translating gives CASSPKGLAYGNEQFF.

The chain is built from TRBV27 and TRBJ2-1, with 8 positions matching TRBD2. This CDR3 is 16 amino acids long. With V trimmed by 7 bases and J by 2 bases, 10 bases remained unmatched. Germline V gives CDR1 MNHEY, CDR2 SMNVEV (reference sequence). The CDR3 DNA reads TGTGCCAGCACGCGGCGAGCGGGGGTAACCTACAATGAGCAGTTCTTC. Translation gives CASTRRAGVTYNEQFF.